The 21 T cell receptor beta chains in this list originate from one sample, sequenced in a study of blood T cell repertoires in COVID-19. The data were produced by immunoSEQ multiplex PCR, yet TCRdb's version contains in-frame clones alone and is incomplete. The sample lists about 150,000 clones, around three quarters occurring once. The sample consisted of peripheral blood. These receptors were obtained from a man aged 45 to 65 with active or convalescent COVID-19.

The chain combines TRBV9 with TRBJ1-2, with D uncertain. Germline CDR1 reads SGDLS; CDR2 reads YYNGEE. Trimming shortened V by 3 bases and J by 8 bases, and 17 bases separated the two germline ends. This CDR3 comprises 14 residues. CDR3 bases: TGTGCCAGCAGCGCTAGGAGTCCAGCTGGAGGCTACACCTTC. It codes for CASSARSPAGGYTF.

This chain joins TRBV5-6 and TRBJ2-2, with 9 bases lining up with TRBD2. Germline-derived CDR1 and CDR2 are SGHDT and YYEEEE. The CDR3 is 17 residues long. The trim removed 3 bases at V and 2 bases at J, leaving 8 bases unmatched. CDR3 sequence reads: CASSSATSGFNTGELFF. DNA for the CDR3: TGTGCCAGCAGCTCGGCGACTAGCGGATTTAACACCGGGGAGCTGTTTTTT.

The V gene is TRBV5-6, the J gene TRBJ1-1, with TRBD1 matching over 8 bases. The germline gives CDR1 SGHDT, CDR2 YYEEEE. After removal of 2 bases from V and 1 base from J, the junction contained 7 bases not matched to a gene. The CDR3 consists of 16 residues. The CDR3 protein is CASSFGTGRGNTEAFF. The CDR3 nucleotides read TGTGCCAGCAGCTTCGGGACAGGACGAGGGAACACTGAAGCTTTCTTT. Combining the CDR3 with reference TRBV5-6 and TRBJ1-1 gives the whole variable domain DAGVTQSPTHLIKTRGQQVTLRCSPKSGHDTVSWYQQALGQGPQFIFQYYEEEERQRGNFPDRFSGHQFPNYSSELNVNALLLGDSALYLCASSFGTGRGNTEAFFGQGTRLTVV.

The rearrangement uses TRBV10-2 and TRBJ2-7; TRBD2 matches at 11 bases. CDR1 is WSHSY and CDR2 is SAAADI in the germline V gene. The CDR3 has 14 amino acids. Unmatched junction bases numbered 5, after V lost 6 bases and J lost 4 bases. CDR3 loop: CASRLAGGLYEQYF. The CDR3 coding sequence is TGCGCCAGCAGGTTAGCGGGAGGGTTGTACGAGCAGTACTTC.

In this sample, this clone turned up a few times. This chain connects TRBV6-5 to TRBJ1-5, with a possible D match to TRBD1 (6 bases). This CDR3 is built from 15 residues. Germline loops: CDR1 MNHEY, CDR2 SVGAGI. V lost 6 bases and J 4 bases, leaving 16 bases between the germline ends. CDR3 loop: CASRPYRVGNQPQHF. Here the CDR3 DNA reads TGTGCCAGCAGACCGTACAGGGTCGGTAATCAGCCCCAGCATTTT.

In its sample, this clone was seen a few times. This chain uses TRBV4-1 with TRBJ1-1, with D tentatively TRBD1 (5 bases). With 0 bases removed from V and 8 bases from J, the gap between germline ends came to 13 bases. The length of the CDR3 is 14 residues. CDR1 and CDR2 from the germline V gene are MGHRA and YSYEKL. In DNA, the CDR3 is TGCGCCAGCAGCCAAGATGCGGGGGGACGGGAAGCTTTCTTT. Amino acids: CASSQDAGGREAFF.

The chain links TRBV10-2 to TRBJ2-3; D possibly corresponds to TRBD2 (6 bases). V was cut by 8 bases and J by 1 base, with 19 bases left in between. Germline-derived CDR1 and CDR2 are WSHSY and SAAADI. The CDR3 contains 16 residues. CDR3 sequence reads: CASGLMALERTDTQYF. CDR3 nucleotides: TGCGCCAGCGGACTAATGGCCCTCGAACGCACAGATACGCAGTATTTT.

This chain joins TRBV9 and TRBJ2-1; TRBD1 aligns across 7 bases. Germline V gives CDR1 SGDLS, CDR2 YYNGEE. The CDR3 totals 15 residues. The junction had 4 bases not matched to a gene; V was cut back by 3 bases and J by 1 base. CDR3 residues: CASSGGQISYNEQFF. The DNA for the CDR3 is TGTGCCAGCAGCGGGGGACAGATATCCTACAATGAGCAGTTCTTC.

The V call is TRBV28, the J call TRBJ1-1; 7 nucleotides agree with TRBD1. This CDR3 has 19 residues. Germline lookup yields CDR1 MDHEN and CDR2 SYDVKM. J was trimmed by 6 bases and V by 11 bases; bases with no gene match: 30. The CDR3 sequence is CACCRPGQGGGGHGPEAFF. CDR3 in DNA: TGTGCCTGCTGCCGCCCGGGGCAGGGGGGTGGGGGCCATGGCCCTGAAGCTTTCTTT. The complete variable domain, with remaining parts taken from reference TRBV28 and TRBJ1-1, reads DVKVTQSSRYLVKRTGEKVFLECVQDMDHENMFWYRQDPGLGLRLIYFSYDVKMKEKGDIPEGYSVSREKKERFSLILESASTNQTSMYLCACCRPGQGGGGHGPEAFFGQGTRLTVV.

CDR3 in DNA: TGTGCCAGCTCACCGGGGACAGGGGGCAACACCGGGGAGCTGTTTTTT. Amino acids: CASSPGTGGNTGELFF. The V and J genes are TRBV18 and TRBJ2-2; TRBD1 matches 12 bases. After removal of 3 bases from V and 2 bases from J, the junction contained 1 base not matched to a gene. CDR1 and CDR2 (germline): KGHSH, LQKENI. The CDR3 runs 16 residues.

The rearrangement uses TRBV21-1 and TRBJ1-2; the table's TRBD1 call for D was not verified on the DNA. TRBV21-1 is an annotated pseudogene. CDR3 length: 13 amino acids. CDR3 in amino acids: CASSKDNNYGYTF. The DNA for the CDR3 is TGTGCCAGCAGCAAAGACAATAACTATGGCTACACCTTC.

This chain uses TRBV2 with TRBJ2-7, with D possibly TRBD2 on 5 matching bases. V was shortened by 7 bases and J by 1 base, with 14 bases between the two germline ends. This CDR3 has 14 amino acids. Per the germline V gene, CDR1 is SNHLY and CDR2 is FYNNEI. The CDR3 region has the DNA TGTGCCAGCACCGAAGGGCGGGTTTCCTACGAGCAGTACTTC. Encoded protein: CASTEGRVSYEQYF.

This chain links TRBV19 with TRBJ2-3; 8 nucleotides line up with TRBD2. The CDR3 runs to 16 residues. Trimming at V came to 1 base and at J to 5 bases, leaving 8 bases not matched to a gene. CDR1 and CDR2 (germline): LNHDA, SQIVND (reference sequence). The CDR3 is CASSIGAGEWEDTQYF. The CDR3, as DNA: TGTGCCAGTAGTATAGGAGCGGGAGAGTGGGAAGATACGCAGTATTTT.

CDR3 protein: CASSYSTERDSTQYF. The DNA of the CDR3 is TGTGCCAGCAGTTACTCGACGGAGCGGGATAGCACGCAGTATTTT. The rearrangement uses TRBV6-6 and TRBJ2-3, with TRBD2 matching over 7 bases. In germline, CDR1 is MNHNY, CDR2 SVGAGI (reference sequence). This CDR3 region has 15 residues. V shed 0 bases and J 9 bases; nucleotides not matched to a gene: 9.

The chain joins TRBV28 to TRBJ1-5; a possible D gene is TRBD1 (6 bases). The CDR3 covers 15 residues. V was trimmed by 5 bases and J by 0 bases, leaving 11 bases between them. The V gene's germline CDR1 is MDHEN and CDR2 SYDVKM. The chain's CDR3 is CASSGDTDSNQPQHF. In DNA form, the CDR3 reads TGTGCCAGCAGTGGGGACACCGATAGCAATCAGCCCCAGCATTTT.

The chain employs TRBV7-2 and TRBJ2-3, with D maybe TRBD1 (6 bases). Germline assignment: CDR1 SGHTA and CDR2 FQGNSA. V shed 5 bases and J shed 2 bases, with 14 bases lying between them. This CDR3 region has 15 residues. CDR3 bases: TGTGCCAGCAGCCAGGACAGATTCGACACAGATACGCAGTATTTT. It specifies CASSQDRFDTDTQYF.

This chain links TRBV7-9 with TRBJ2-5; D is undetermined. The CDR3 is 15 residues long. The germline CDR1 and CDR2 sequences are SEHNR and FQNEAQ (reference sequence). With 1 base removed from V and 2 bases from J, the gap between germline ends came to 11 bases. CDR3 amino acids: CASSLDSQTQETQYF. The CDR3 region has the DNA TGTGCCAGCAGCTTAGATTCCCAGACACAAGAGACCCAGTACTTC.

The V gene is TRBV11-1, the J gene TRBJ1-6; 7 nucleotides match TRBD1. Germline values: CDR1 SGHAT, CDR2 FQDESV (reference sequence). V lost 5 bases to trimming and J lost 16 bases; unmatched junction nucleotides: 8. The CDR3 contains 12 residues. CDR3 in amino acids: CASSRGAGQLHF. The CDR3 bases are TGTGCCAGCAGCCGCGGGGCGGGACAGCTCCACTTT.

This clone turned up a few times. V is TRBV28 and J is TRBJ2-2, with D uncertain. CDR1 MDHEN and CDR2 SYDVKM come from the germline V gene. V was shortened by 3 bases and J by 7 bases, with 15 bases between the two germline ends. The CDR3 extends over 15 amino acids. The CDR3, as DNA: TGTGCCAGCAGTTTTGCTTCACTGCGGCACGGGGAGCTGTTTTTT. Protein: CASSFASLRHGELFF. The full variable domain, completed using reference TRBV28 and TRBJ2-2, is DVKVTQSSRYLVKRTGEKVFLECVQDMDHENMFWYRQDPGLGLRLIYFSYDVKMKEKGDIPEGYSVSREKKERFSLILESASTNQTSMYLCASSFASLRHGELFFGEGSRLTVL.

The rearrangement links TRBV5-4 to TRBJ1-6; no firm D call. V was cut by 0 bases and J by 7 bases, with 8 bases left in between. Germline V gives CDR1 SGHNT, CDR2 YYREEE (reference sequence). The CDR3 has 14 residues. CDR3 coding DNA: TGTGCCAGCAGCTTGGAACAGCAGAATTCACCCCTCCACTTT. This gives the protein CASSLEQQNSPLHF.

This rearrangement joins TRBV6-2 or TRBV6-3 to TRBJ2-7; 10 positions match TRBD2. V lost 0 bases, J lost 6 bases, and 8 bases stayed unmatched. From germline, CDR1 is MNHEY and CDR2 SVGEGT. This CDR3 has 16 amino acids. The CDR3 region has the DNA TGTGCCAGCAGTTACTCTACTAGCGGGATGGGCGGCGAGCAGTACTTC. Translation: CASSYSTSGMGGEQYF.